This note documents a single TCR beta chain sequence. Its antigen is unidentified. Here immunoSEQ multiplex PCR was the method, and the copy in TCRdb shows in-frame clones only, minus some. This sample carries around 60,000 clones, about 86% of them seen once, and the ten largest clones take 2.1%. This specimen belongs to a study of OX40 agonist ivuxolimab in advanced cancers. Study-wide background: Intravenous ivuxolimab at 0.01 to 10 mg/kg was given to patients every 2 weeks. In three patients, partial responses were observed, one with hepatocellular carcinoma and two with cutaneous melanoma. Findings of the study overall: Clonal expansion by week 6 occurred in CD4+ and CD8+ blood T cells (at 0.1 to 3.0 mg/kg). Antigen targets of the expanded peripheral T cells went undetermined.

The CDR3 spans 13 residues. CDR1 KGHSH and CDR2 LQKENI come from the germline V gene. Unmatched junction bases numbered 5, after V lost 5 bases and J lost 6 bases. The sequence was obtained from an adult with an advanced solid tumor such as melanoma, head and neck, liver or kidney cancer. The source was CD4+ or CD8+ T cells sorted from blood, collected in a trial of the OX40 agonist ivuxolimab. The chain combines TRBV18 with TRBJ2-3; 7 bases map to TRBD2. CDR3 bases: TGTGCCAGCTCATTGGGGACTATCGATACGCAGTATTTT. This encodes CASSLGTIDTQYF.